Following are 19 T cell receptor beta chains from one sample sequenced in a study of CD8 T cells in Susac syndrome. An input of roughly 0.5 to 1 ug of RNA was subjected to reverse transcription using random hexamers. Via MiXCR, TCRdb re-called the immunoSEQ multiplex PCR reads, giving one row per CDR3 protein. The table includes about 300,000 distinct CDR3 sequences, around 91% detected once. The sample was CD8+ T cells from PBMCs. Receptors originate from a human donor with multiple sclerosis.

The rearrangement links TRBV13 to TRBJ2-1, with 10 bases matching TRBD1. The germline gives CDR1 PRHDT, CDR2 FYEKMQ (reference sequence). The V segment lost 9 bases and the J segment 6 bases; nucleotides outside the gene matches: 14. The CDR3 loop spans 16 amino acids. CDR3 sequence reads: CASLRPGQGNLNEQFF. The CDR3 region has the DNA TGTGCCAGTCTCCGCCCGGGACAGGGGAACCTCAATGAGCAGTTCTTC.

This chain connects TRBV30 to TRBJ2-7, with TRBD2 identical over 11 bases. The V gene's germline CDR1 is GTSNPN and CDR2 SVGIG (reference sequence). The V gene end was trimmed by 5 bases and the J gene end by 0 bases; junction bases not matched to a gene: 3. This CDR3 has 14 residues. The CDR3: CAWAGTSGSYEQYF. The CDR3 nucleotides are TGTGCCTGGGCCGGGACTAGCGGCTCCTACGAGCAGTACTTC.

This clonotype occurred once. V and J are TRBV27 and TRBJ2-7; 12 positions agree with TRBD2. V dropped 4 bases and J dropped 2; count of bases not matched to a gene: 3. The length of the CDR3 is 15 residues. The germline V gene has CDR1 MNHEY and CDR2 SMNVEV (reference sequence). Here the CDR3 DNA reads TGTGCCAGCAGTTGGACTAGCGGGACTACCTACGAGCAGTACTTC. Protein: CASSWTSGTTYEQYF.

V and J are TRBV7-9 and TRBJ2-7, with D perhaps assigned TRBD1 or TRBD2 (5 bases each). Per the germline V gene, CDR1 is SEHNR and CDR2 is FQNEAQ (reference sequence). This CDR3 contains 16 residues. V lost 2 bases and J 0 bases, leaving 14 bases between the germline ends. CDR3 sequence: CASSLPRDHNSYEQYF. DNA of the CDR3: TGTGCCAGCAGCTTACCAAGGGACCACAACTCCTACGAGCAGTACTTC.

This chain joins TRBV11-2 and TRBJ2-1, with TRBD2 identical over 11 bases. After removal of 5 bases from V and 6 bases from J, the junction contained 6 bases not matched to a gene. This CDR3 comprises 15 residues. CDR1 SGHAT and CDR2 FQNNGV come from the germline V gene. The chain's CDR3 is CASSQLAGGPNEQFF. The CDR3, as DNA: TGTGCCAGCAGCCAATTAGCGGGGGGGCCCAATGAGCAGTTCTTC.

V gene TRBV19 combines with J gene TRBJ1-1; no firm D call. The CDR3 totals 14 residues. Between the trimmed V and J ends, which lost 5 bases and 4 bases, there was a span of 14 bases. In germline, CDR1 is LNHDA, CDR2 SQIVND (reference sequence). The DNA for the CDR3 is TGTGCCAGTAGTCCCCCCGGAGGATCCACTGAAGCTTTCTTT. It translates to CASSPPGGSTEAFF.

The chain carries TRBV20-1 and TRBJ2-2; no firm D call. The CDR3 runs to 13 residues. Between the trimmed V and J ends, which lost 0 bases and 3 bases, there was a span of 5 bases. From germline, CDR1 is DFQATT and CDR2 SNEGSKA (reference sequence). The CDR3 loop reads CSARDTHTGELFF. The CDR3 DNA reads TGCAGTGCTAGAGATACCCACACCGGGGAGCTGTTTTTT.

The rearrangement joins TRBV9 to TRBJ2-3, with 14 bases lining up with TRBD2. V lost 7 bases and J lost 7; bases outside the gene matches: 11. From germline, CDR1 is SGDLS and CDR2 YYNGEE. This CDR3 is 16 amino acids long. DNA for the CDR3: TGTGCCAGCTCCGGACTAGCGGGAGGTGGCTCACATACGCAGTATTTT. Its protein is CASSGLAGGGSHTQYF.

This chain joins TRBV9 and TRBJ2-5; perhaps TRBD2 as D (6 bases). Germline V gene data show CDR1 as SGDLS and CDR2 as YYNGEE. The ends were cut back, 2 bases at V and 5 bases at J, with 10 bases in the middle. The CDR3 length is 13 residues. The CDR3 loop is CASSVFGGETQYF. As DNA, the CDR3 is TGTGCCAGCAGCGTGTTTGGAGGGGAGACCCAGTACTTC.

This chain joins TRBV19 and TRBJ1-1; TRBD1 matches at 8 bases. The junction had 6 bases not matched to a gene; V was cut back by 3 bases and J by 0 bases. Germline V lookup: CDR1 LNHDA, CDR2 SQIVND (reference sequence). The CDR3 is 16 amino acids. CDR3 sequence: CASSIFGQGLNTEAFF. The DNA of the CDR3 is TGTGCCAGTAGTATTTTTGGACAGGGATTGAACACTGAAGCTTTCTTT.

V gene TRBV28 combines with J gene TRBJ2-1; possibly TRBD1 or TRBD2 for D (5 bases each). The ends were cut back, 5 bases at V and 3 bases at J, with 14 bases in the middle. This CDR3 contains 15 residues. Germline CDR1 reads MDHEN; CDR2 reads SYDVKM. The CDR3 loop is CASSQTGGSYNEQFF. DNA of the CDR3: TGTGCCAGCAGTCAGACTGGGGGTAGCTACAATGAGCAGTTCTTC.

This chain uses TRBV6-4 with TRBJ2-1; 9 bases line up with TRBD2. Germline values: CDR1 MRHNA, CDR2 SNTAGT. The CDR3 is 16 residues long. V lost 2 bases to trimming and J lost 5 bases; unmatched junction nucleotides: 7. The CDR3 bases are TGTGCCAGCAGTGACAGTGTCAGCGGGGGGAACAATGAGCAGTTCTTC. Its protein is CASSDSVSGGNNEQFF.

CDR3 bases: TGTGCCAGCAGTTTATCGATGGGGGAAAGGGCCTACGAGCAGTACTTC. Encoded protein: CASSLSMGERAYEQYF. V is TRBV27 and J is TRBJ2-7; D may correspond to TRBD1 or TRBD2 (5 bases each). There are 16 residues in the CDR3. Germline V gene data show CDR1 as MNHEY and CDR2 as SMNVEV (reference sequence). V lost 0 bases and J 2 bases, leaving 14 bases between the germline ends.

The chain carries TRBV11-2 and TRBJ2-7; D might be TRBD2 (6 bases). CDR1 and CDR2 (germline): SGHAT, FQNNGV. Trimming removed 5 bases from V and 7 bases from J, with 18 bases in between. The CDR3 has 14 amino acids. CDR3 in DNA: TGTGCCAGCAGCGGGGTAGCGGTCCCGGGGGAGCAGTACTTC. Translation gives CASSGVAVPGEQYF.

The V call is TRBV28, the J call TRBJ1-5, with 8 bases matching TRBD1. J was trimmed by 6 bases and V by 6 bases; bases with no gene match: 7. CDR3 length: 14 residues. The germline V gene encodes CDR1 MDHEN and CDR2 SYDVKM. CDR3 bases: TGTGCCAGCAGCGAGGACAGGGCGGCTCAGCCCCAGCATTTT. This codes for CASSEDRAAQPQHF.

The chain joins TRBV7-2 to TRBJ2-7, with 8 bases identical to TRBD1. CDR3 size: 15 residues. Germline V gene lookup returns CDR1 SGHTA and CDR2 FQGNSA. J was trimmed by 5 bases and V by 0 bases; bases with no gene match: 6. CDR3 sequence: CASSLAPGQAHEQYF. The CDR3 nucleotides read TGTGCCAGCAGCTTAGCCCCGGGACAGGCTCACGAGCAGTACTTC.

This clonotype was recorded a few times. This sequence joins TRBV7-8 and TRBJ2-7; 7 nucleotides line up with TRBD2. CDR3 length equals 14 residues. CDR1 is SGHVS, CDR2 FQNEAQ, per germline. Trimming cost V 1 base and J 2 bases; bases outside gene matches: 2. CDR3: CASSLVGTTYEQYF. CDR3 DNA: TGTGCCAGCAGCTTAGTTGGGACTACCTACGAGCAGTACTTC. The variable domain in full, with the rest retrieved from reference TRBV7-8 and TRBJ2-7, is GAGVSQSPRYKVAKRGQDVALRCDPISGHVSLFWYQQALGQGPEFLTYFQNEAQLDKSGLPSDRFFAERPEGSVSTLKIQRTQQEDSAVYLCASSLVGTTYEQYFGPGTRLTVT.

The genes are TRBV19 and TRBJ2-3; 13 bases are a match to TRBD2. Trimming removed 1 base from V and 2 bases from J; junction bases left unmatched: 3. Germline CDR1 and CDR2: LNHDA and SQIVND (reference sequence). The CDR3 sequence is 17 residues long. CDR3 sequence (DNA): TGTGCCAGTAGTATAGCGGGACTAGCGGGGTCCACAGATACGCAGTATTTT. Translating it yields CASSIAGLAGSTDTQYF.

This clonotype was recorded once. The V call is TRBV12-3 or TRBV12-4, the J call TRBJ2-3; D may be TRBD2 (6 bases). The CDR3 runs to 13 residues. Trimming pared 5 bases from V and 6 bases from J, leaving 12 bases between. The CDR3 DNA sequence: TGTGCCAGCAGTCGGGGGATTGCGGATACGCAGTATTTT. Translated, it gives CASSRGIADTQYF.